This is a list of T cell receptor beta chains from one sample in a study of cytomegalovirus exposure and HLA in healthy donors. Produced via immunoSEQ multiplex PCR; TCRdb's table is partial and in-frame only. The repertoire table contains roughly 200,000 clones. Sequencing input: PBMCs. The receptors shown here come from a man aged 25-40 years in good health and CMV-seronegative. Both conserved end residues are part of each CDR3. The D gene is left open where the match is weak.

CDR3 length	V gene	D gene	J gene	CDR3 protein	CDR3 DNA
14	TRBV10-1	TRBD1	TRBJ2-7	CASSSVGDRYEQYF	TGCGCCAGCAGTTCGGTCGGGGACAGGTACGAGCAGTACTTC
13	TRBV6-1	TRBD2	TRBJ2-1	CASRGSGRSEQFF	TGTGCCAGCAGGGGTAGCGGGAGGAGTGAGCAGTTCTTC
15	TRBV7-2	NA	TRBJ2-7	CASSLGGGTSYEQYF	TGTGCCAGCAGCTTAGGTGGGGGCACCTCCTACGAGCAGTACTTC
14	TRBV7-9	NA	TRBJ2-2	CASSWDLSTGELFF	TGTGCCAGCAGCTGGGACTTGAGCACCGGGGAGCTGTTTTTT
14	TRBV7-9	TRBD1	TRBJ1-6	CASSSSGQDSPLHF	TGTGCCAGCAGCTCGTCGGGACAGGATTCACCCCTCCACTTT
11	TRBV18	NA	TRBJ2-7	CASSPEYEQYF	TGTGCCAGCTCACCCGAGTACGAGCAGTACTTC
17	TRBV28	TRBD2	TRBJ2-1	CASSPIPGLAGVYEQFF	TGTGCCAGCAGCCCCATACCGGGACTAGCGGGAGTGTATGAGCAGTTCTTC
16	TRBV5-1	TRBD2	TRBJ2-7	CASSLASGRGGYEQYF	TGCGCCAGCAGCTTGGCTAGCGGGAGGGGAGGGTACGAGCAGTACTTC
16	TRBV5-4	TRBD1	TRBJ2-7	CASSFSPGTGIYEQYF	TGTGCCAGCAGTTTCAGCCCCGGGACAGGGATATACGAGCAGTACTTC
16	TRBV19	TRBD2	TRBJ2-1	CASSIVGRESYNEQFF	TGTGCCAGTAGTATTGTTGGGCGGGAGTCCTACAATGAGCAGTTCTTC
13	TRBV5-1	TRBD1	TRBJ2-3	CANSFTGEDTQYF	TGCGCCAACAGCTTTACAGGGGAAGATACGCAGTATTTT
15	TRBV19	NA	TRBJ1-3	CASSTGVISGNTIYF	TGTGCCAGTAGTACAGGGGTGATCTCTGGAAACACCATATATTTT
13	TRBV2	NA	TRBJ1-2	CASSADTDYGYTF	TGTGCCAGCAGTGCAGACACGGACTATGGCTACACCTTC
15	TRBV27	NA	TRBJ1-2	CASRGQGRLAYGYTF	TGTGCCAGCAGAGGCCAGGGGCGGCTAGCCTATGGCTACACCTTC
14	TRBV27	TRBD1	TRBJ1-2	CASSQTGVNYGYTF	TGTGCCAGCAGCCAGACAGGGGTTAACTATGGCTACACCTTC
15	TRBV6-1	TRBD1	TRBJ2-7	CASSEGWDSSYEQYF	TGTGCCAGCAGTGAAGGATGGGACAGCTCCTACGAGCAGTACTTC
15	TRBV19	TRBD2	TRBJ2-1	CASSTSGSIYNEQFF	TGTGCCAGTAGTACGAGCGGGAGCATCTACAATGAGCAGTTCTTC
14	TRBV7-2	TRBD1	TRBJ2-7	CASRTGTGLREQYF	TGTGCCAGCAGGACCGGGACAGGGTTACGCGAGCAGTACTTC
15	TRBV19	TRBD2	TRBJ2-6	CASKRGDSGANVLTF	TGTGCCAGTAAGCGGGGGGACTCTGGGGCCAACGTCCTGACTTTC
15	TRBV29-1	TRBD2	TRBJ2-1	CSVASSGSHYNEQFF	TGCAGCGTTGCTTCTAGCGGTTCACATTACAATGAGCAGTTCTTC
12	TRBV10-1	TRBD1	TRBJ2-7	CASSGQGYEQYF	TGCGCCAGCAGTGGACAGGGCTACGAGCAGTACTTC
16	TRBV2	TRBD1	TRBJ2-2	CASSEGSRGQVGELFF	TGTGCCAGCAGTGAAGGTTCGAGGGGGCAGGTCGGGGAGCTGTTTTTT
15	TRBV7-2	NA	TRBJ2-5	CASSLAVGQQETQYF	TGTGCCAGCAGCTTAGCGGTGGGGCAGCAAGAGACCCAGTACTTC
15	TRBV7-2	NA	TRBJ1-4	CASSLGSTTNEKLFF	TGTGCCAGCAGCTTAGGGAGTACAACTAATGAAAAACTGTTTTTT
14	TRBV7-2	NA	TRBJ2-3	CASSPTTSTDTQYF	TGTGCCAGCAGCCCGACGACTAGCACAGATACGCAGTATTTT
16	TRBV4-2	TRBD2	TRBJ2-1	CASSPLTSGRSNEQFF	TGTGCCAGCAGCCCGTTGACTAGCGGGAGGTCCAATGAGCAGTTCTTC
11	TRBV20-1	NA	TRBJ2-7	CSASTDYEQYF	TGCAGTGCTTCGACAGACTACGAGCAGTACTTC
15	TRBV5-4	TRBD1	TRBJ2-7	CASSRPTGNSYEQYF	TGTGCCAGCAGCCGACCGACAGGGAATTCCTACGAGCAGTACTTC
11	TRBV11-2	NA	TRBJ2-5	CASSLGEGQYF	TGTGCCAGCAGCTTAGGTGAGGGCCAGTACTTC
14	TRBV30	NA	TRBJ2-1	CAWRWAGSYNEQFF	TGTGCCTGGAGATGGGCAGGGTCCTACAATGAGCAGTTCTTC
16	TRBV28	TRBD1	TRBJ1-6	CATRAGTGAYNSPLHF	TGTGCCACCAGAGCCGGGACAGGCGCCTATAATTCACCCCTCCACTTT
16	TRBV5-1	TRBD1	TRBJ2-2	CASSPADREDTGELFF	TGCGCCAGCAGCCCAGCGGACAGGGAGGACACCGGGGAGCTGTTTTTT
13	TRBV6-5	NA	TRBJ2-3	CASSLAGTDTQYF	TGTGCCAGCAGTTTAGCGGGCACAGATACGCAGTATTTT
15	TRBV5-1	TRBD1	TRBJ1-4	CASSLDQGADEKLFF	TGCGCCAGCAGCTTGGATCAGGGGGCGGATGAAAAACTGTTTTTT
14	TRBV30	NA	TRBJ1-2	CAWNNVGTNYGYTF	TGTGCCTGGAATAACGTGGGCACCAACTATGGCTACACCTTC
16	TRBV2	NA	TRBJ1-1	CASSPSLTGRNTEAFF	TGTGCCAGCAGCCCCTCCCTTACAGGGAGGAACACTGAAGCTTTCTTT
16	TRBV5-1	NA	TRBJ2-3	CASSLASGVGTDTQYF	TGCGCCAGCAGCTTGGCGTCAGGGGTTGGCACAGATACGCAGTATTTT
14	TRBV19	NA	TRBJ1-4	CASSIGQLNEKLFF	TGTGCCAGTAGTATAGGCCAGTTAAATGAAAAACTGTTTTTT
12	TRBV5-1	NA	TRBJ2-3	CASSPSTDTQYF	TGCGCCAGCAGCCCTAGCACAGATACGCAGTATTTT
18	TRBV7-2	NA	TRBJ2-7	CASSLPTGFAGGAYEQYF	TGTGCCAGCAGCTTACCCACAGGGTTCGCGGGTGGGGCCTACGAGCAGTACTTC
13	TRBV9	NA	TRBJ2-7	CASSVAQNYEQYF	TGTGCCAGCAGCGTAGCTCAGAACTACGAGCAGTACTTC
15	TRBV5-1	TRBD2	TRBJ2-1	CASCEIASGNNEQFF	TGCGCCAGTTGCGAAATAGCTAGCGGGAACAATGAGCAGTTCTTC
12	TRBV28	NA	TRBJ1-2	CASGADKDGYTF	TGTGCCAGCGGGGCCGATAAAGATGGCTACACCTTC
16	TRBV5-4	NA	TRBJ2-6	CASSLGGPAGANVLTF	TGTGCCAGCAGCTTGGGAGGGCCCGCCGGGGCCAACGTCCTGACTTTC
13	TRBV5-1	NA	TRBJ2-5	CASSPDYRETQYF	TGCGCCAGCAGCCCTGATTATCGGGAGACCCAGTACTTC
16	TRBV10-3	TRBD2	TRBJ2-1	CAISERGTSGRDEQFF	TGTGCCATCAGTGAGCGGGGGACTAGCGGGAGGGATGAGCAGTTCTTC
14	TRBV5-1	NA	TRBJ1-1	CASKLTFMNTEAFF	TGCGCCAGCAAACTGACATTTATGAACACTGAAGCTTTCTTT
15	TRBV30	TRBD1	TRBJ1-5	CAWSVLEGARQPQHF	TGTGCCTGGAGTGTACTTGAGGGGGCGCGTCAGCCCCAGCATTTT
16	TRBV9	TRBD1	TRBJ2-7	CASSLQHGTAPGEQYF	TGTGCCAGCAGCTTACAGCACGGGACAGCCCCGGGCGAGCAGTACTTC
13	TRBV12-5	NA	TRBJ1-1	CASGRGEGVGAFF	TGTGCTAGTGGTCGGGGGGAGGGAGTGGGAGCTTTCTTT
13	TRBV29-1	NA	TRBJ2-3	CSVDRRSADTQYF	TGCAGCGTTGACCGACGTAGCGCAGATACGCAGTATTTT
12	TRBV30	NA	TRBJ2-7	CAWSKVGGQEYF	TGTGCCTGGAGTAAGGTAGGGGGTCAGGAGTACTTC
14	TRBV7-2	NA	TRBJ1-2	CASSLTEEGLDYTF	TGTGCCAGCAGCTTAACCGAGGAGGGGTTAGACTACACCTTC